The 27 T cell receptor beta chains in this list originate from one sample, sequenced in a study of CD8+ T cells in alopecia areata. RNA extraction was followed by reverse transcription into cDNA, which acted as the sequencing template. Clones were sequenced by immunoSEQ multiplex PCR, and TCRdb holds only the in-frame ones, with some missing. The data hold approximately 180,000 clones, with roughly 66% observed a single time. Treatment reported: oral pan-JAK inhibitor, 5-10 mg twice daily. The sequencing used CD4+ T cells sorted from blood, collected at week 24, from a patient treated with tofacitinib. These receptors came from a human donor with alopecia areata.

In its sample, this clone was seen a few times. The chain links TRBV4-3 to TRBJ2-3, with 10 bases identical to TRBD2. The germline CDR1 and CDR2 sequences are LGHNA and YSLEER. The V segment lost 4 bases and the J segment 5 bases; nucleotides outside the gene matches: 0. The CDR3 runs to 13 residues. Written as DNA, the CDR3 is TGCGCCAGCAGCCTAGCGGGGGGAGATACGCAGTATTTT. Translation gives CASSLAGGDTQYF.

This clone was seen repeatedly, ten times or more. This chain connects TRBV15 to TRBJ2-1; no definite D call. CDR1 is LNHNV, CDR2 YYDKDF, per germline (reference sequence). This CDR3 is 15 amino acids long. Trimming stripped 2 bases from V and 5 bases from J, with 13 bases between. The CDR3 loop is CATSRSDILDNEQFF. The CDR3 nucleotides are TGTGCCACCAGCAGATCCGATATCCTAGACAATGAGCAGTTCTTC.

The V gene is TRBV29-1, the J gene TRBJ1-5, with 8 bases aligning to TRBD1. The V and J ends lost 6 bases and 6 bases, in that order; junction bases with no gene match: 10. The germline V gene encodes CDR1 SQVTM and CDR2 ANQGSEA. This CDR3 region has 14 residues. The CDR3 loop is CSVSRDRFGQPQHF. CDR3 coding DNA: TGCAGCGTGTCCCGGGACAGGTTCGGTCAGCCCCAGCATTTT. The full variable domain, its missing parts supplied by reference TRBV29-1 and TRBJ1-5, is SAVISQKPSRDICQRGTSLTIQCQVDSQVTMMFWYRQQPGQSLTLIATANQGSEATYESGFVIDKFPISRPNLTFSTLTVSNMSPEDSSIYLCSVSRDRFGQPQHFGDGTRLSIL.

This chain joins TRBV2 and TRBJ1-5; D might be TRBD1 (5 bases). The CDR3 spans 14 residues. Trimming stripped 4 bases from V and 4 bases from J, with 11 bases between. Germline assignment: CDR1 SNHLY and CDR2 FYNNEI. The DNA of the CDR3 is TGTGCCAGCAGTGTGTGGGGGATTAATCAGCCCCAGCATTTT. As protein: CASSVWGINQPQHF.

This clone was found many times. V is TRBV7-6 and J is TRBJ1-3; D uncertain. The germline V gene encodes CDR1 SGHVS and CDR2 FNYEAQ. This CDR3 region has 16 residues. V was cut by 0 bases and J by 0 bases, with 9 bases left in between. The CDR3 reads CASSLAGGSSGNTIYF. The CDR3 nucleotides read TGTGCCAGCAGCTTAGCTGGCGGAAGCTCTGGAAACACCATATATTTT.

As DNA, the CDR3 is TGTGCCAGCAGGACCCAGAGGGGCACTGAAGCTTTCTTT. It specifies CASRTQRGTEAFF. The rearrangement links TRBV7-2 to TRBJ1-1; D possibly corresponds to TRBD1 (5 bases). Germline CDR1 is SGHTA and CDR2 is FQGNSA. This CDR3 has 13 amino acids. Trimming took off 6 bases at V and 4 bases at J, with 12 bases between the two ends.

The chain has TRBV25-1 and TRBJ1-6; D uncertain. This CDR3 contains 13 residues. Per germline, CDR1 MGHDK and CDR2 SYGVNS. Trimming removed 3 bases at V and 10 bases at J, with 10 bases between. The CDR3 is CASSEASGSPLHF. The CDR3 DNA is TGTGCCAGCAGTGAGGCGAGTGGCTCACCCCTCCACTTT.

The chain links TRBV2 to TRBJ2-3, with no clear D. Germline CDR1 SNHLY, CDR2 FYNNEI. Trimming took off 8 bases at V and 5 bases at J, with 8 bases between the two ends. This CDR3 has 11 residues. The CDR3 loop reads CASGVLDTQYF. DNA of the CDR3: TGTGCCAGCGGGGTTTTAGATACGCAGTATTTT.

The V gene is TRBV7-9, the J gene TRBJ2-5, with D perhaps matching TRBD1 (5 bases). The CDR3 is made up of 14 amino acids. Trimming removed 3 bases from V and 4 bases from J, with 12 bases in between. CDR1 and CDR2 from the germline V gene are SEHNR and FQNEAQ (reference sequence). CDR3 sequence (DNA): TGTGCCAGCAGCTTTGAAACCAGGGTAGAGACCCAGTACTTC. This translates into CASSFETRVETQYF.

Note on this clone: Other nucleotide sequences from this sample produce the same CDR3. This chain connects TRBV5-1 to TRBJ1-2; D possibly corresponds to TRBD1 (6 bases). Germline V gene lookup returns CDR1 SGHRS and CDR2 YFSETQ. Trimming stripped 0 bases from V and 2 bases from J, with 8 bases between. This CDR3 has 14 amino acids. CDR3: CASSLGQGNYGYTF. The CDR3 nucleotides read TGCGCCAGCAGCTTGGGGCAGGGGAACTATGGCTACACCTTC. Drawing the rest from reference TRBV5-1 and TRBJ1-2, the complete variable domain is KAGVTQTPRYLIKTRGQQVTLSCSPISGHRSVSWYQQTPGQGLQFLFEYFSETQRNKGNFPGRFSGRQFSNSRSEMNVSTLELGDSALYLCASSLGQGNYGYTFGSGTRLTVV.

As concerns this clone: At one end the junction does not follow the germline gene, possibly because of a read error. V is TRBV2 and J is TRBJ2-6; D unresolved. The germline gives CDR1 SNHLY, CDR2 FYNNEI. This CDR3 comprises 16 residues. The DNA of the CDR3 is TGTGCCAGAAGTGGCGGCTTTCACTCTGGGGCCAACGTCCTGACTTTC. It codes for CARSGGFHSGANVLTF.

The J gene is TRBJ1-2, the V gene TRBV4-2; D unresolved. Germline loops: CDR1 LGHNA, CDR2 YNFKEQ. V was shortened by 10 bases and J by 7 bases, with 7 bases between the two germline ends. The CDR3 consists of 9 residues. In DNA form, the CDR3 reads TGTGCCACCCATCCTGGCTACACCTTC. This codes for CATHPGYTF.

The chain recombines TRBV29-1 with TRBJ1-1, with a weak D call TRBD1 (6 bases). V dropped 3 bases and J dropped 6 bases, with 14 bases sitting between them. The CDR3 spans 13 residues. Germline assignment: CDR1 SQVTM and CDR2 ANQGSEA. The CDR3 DNA is TGCAGCGTTGATCCAGGGGTCAACGCTGAAGCTTTCTTT. Residues: CSVDPGVNAEAFF.

This clone was picked up a small number of times. Here the CDR3 reads CSVHYSTVNYEQYF. DNA of the CDR3: TGCAGCGTCCACTACTCGACAGTCAACTACGAGCAGTACTTC. This rearrangement joins TRBV29-1 to TRBJ2-7; D perhaps matches TRBD1 (5 bases). The germline gives CDR1 SQVTM, CDR2 ANQGSEA. The CDR3 contains 14 residues. V gave up 6 bases and J gave up 3 bases, with 18 bases separating them.

This chain links TRBV30 with TRBJ1-5; D not resolved. Germline CDR1 reads GTSNPN; CDR2 reads SVGIG (reference sequence). Trimming took off 2 bases at V and 1 base at J, with 9 bases between the two ends. The CDR3 is 14 amino acids. The CDR3 region has the DNA TGTGCCTGGAGTTTCGACGAGAGCAATCAGCCCCAGCATTTT. Amino acids: CAWSFDESNQPQHF.

V gene TRBV30 combines with J gene TRBJ1-2, with D perhaps TRBD1 (5 bases). The CDR3 is 13 amino acids. Germline V lookup: CDR1 GTSNPN, CDR2 SVGIG (reference sequence). Trimming shortened V by 2 bases and J by 2 bases, and 9 bases separated the two germline ends. In DNA form, the CDR3 reads TGTGCCTGGAGTTCGCAGGGAAACTATGGCTACACCTTC. It specifies CAWSSQGNYGYTF.

The chain uses TRBV9 and TRBJ1-2; D remains ambiguous. Trimming took 0 bases from V and 2 from J, leaving 11 bases between them. The CDR3 covers 15 residues. Per the germline V gene, CDR1 is SGDLS and CDR2 is YYNGEE. This CDR3 is CASSVAPSANYGYTF. DNA of the CDR3: TGTGCCAGCAGCGTAGCCCCGTCGGCGAACTATGGCTACACCTTC.

The V call is TRBV29-1, the J call TRBJ2-7; D remains unclear. The CDR3 consists of 12 residues. Germline values: CDR1 SQVTM, CDR2 ANQGSEA. The V end was cut by 2 bases, the J end by 7 bases, with 12 bases between. The CDR3: CSVETETSEQYF. CDR3 DNA: TGCAGCGTTGAAACTGAGACATCGGAGCAGTACTTC.

The sample holds many counts of this clone. The rearrangement links TRBV2 to TRBJ1-6, with a tentative D call TRBD1 (5 bases). Germline V gene data show CDR1 as SNHLY and CDR2 as FYNNEI. Trimming stripped 9 bases from V and 10 bases from J, with 16 bases between. The CDR3 runs to 13 residues. The CDR3 here is CARGEDGESPLHF. CDR3 sequence (DNA): TGTGCCAGAGGGGAGGACGGGGAATCACCCCTCCACTTT. Full variable domain (missing parts from reference TRBV2 and TRBJ1-6): EPEVTQTPSHQVTQMGQEVILRCVPISNHLYFYWYRQILGQKVEFLVSFYNNEISEKSEIFDDQFSVERPDGSNFTLKIRSTKLEDSAMYFCARGEDGESPLHFGNGTRLTVT.

This clone was counted between two and nine times. The chain has TRBV4-3 and TRBJ2-3, with 12 bases lining up with TRBD2. The V segment lost 0 bases and the J segment 5 bases; nucleotides outside the gene matches: 6. Germline V lookup: CDR1 LGHNA, CDR2 YSLEER. The CDR3 is 17 residues long. CDR3 in DNA: TGCGCCAGCAGCCAAGAAGGACTAGCGGGGCAGGTAGATACGCAGTATTTT. It translates to CASSQEGLAGQVDTQYF.

Comments on this clone: An end of the junction does not agree with germline; a read error may underlie this. The rearrangement joins TRBV7-9 to TRBJ2-7; D gene unclear. The CDR3 totals 12 residues. Germline V gene data show CDR1 as SEHNR and CDR2 as FQNEAQ (reference sequence). In DNA, the CDR3 is TGTGCCAGCAGCTTAAGTGTTGTCAAACTCGACTTC. It yields the protein CASSLSVVKLDF. The complete variable domain, with remaining parts taken from reference TRBV7-9 and TRBJ2-7, reads DTGVSQNPRHKITKRGQNVTFRCDPISEHNRLYWYRQTLGQGPEFLTYFQNEAQLEKSRLLSDRFSAERPKGSFSTLEIQRTEQGDSAMYLCASSLSVVKLDFGPGTRLTVT.

This chain uses TRBV4-3 with TRBJ1-1, with D uncertain. The CDR3 contains 13 residues. V was pared by 0 bases and J by 8 bases, with 10 bases between. Germline V gives CDR1 LGHNA, CDR2 YSLEER. The CDR3 sequence: CASSQDQLEEAFF. CDR3 DNA: TGCGCCAGCAGCCAAGATCAGTTGGAGGAAGCTTTCTTT.

This clone has just a few counts. The V and J genes are TRBV29-1 and TRBJ2-7; D might be TRBD1 (5 bases). The CDR3 consists of 14 residues. The V gene's germline CDR1 is SQVTM and CDR2 ANQGSEA. Trimming cost V 6 bases and J 1 base, with 16 bases left between them. CDR3 loop: CSVADSQSSYEQYF. Written as DNA, the CDR3 is TGCAGCGTGGCTGACAGCCAATCATCCTACGAGCAGTACTTC.

The CDR3 nucleotides read TGCGCCAGCAGCCAAGAGGCGGGGGTGGGCACAGATACGCAGTATTTT. The encoded protein is CASSQEAGVGTDTQYF. The chain carries TRBV4-3 and TRBJ2-3; 7 nucleotides align to TRBD2. CDR1 LGHNA and CDR2 YSLEER come from the germline V gene. The CDR3 spans 16 residues. V shed 0 bases and J 1 base; nucleotides not matched to a gene: 4.

This chain links TRBV5-1 with TRBJ2-2; D is perhaps TRBD1 (6 bases). V was clipped by 0 bases and J by 6 bases, with 9 bases between them. Germline CDR1 is SGHRS and CDR2 is YFSETQ. This CDR3 contains 14 residues. The CDR3 sequence: CASSLAAGAGELFF. CDR3 sequence (DNA): TGCGCCAGCAGCTTGGCAGCAGGGGCCGGGGAGCTGTTTTTT.

The chain couples TRBV9 to TRBJ2-2, with 7 bases identical to TRBD2. With V trimmed by 2 bases and J by 3 bases, 7 bases remained unmatched. The CDR3 is 16 residues long. From germline, CDR1 is SGDLS and CDR2 YYNGEE. In nucleotides, the CDR3 is TGTGCCAGCAGCGTCGAAGCGGGACCCCACACCGGGGAGCTGTTTTTT. This translates into CASSVEAGPHTGELFF.

This clone appeared a few times. This chain connects TRBV30 to TRBJ1-3; TRBD1 aligns across 12 bases. The CDR3 covers 21 residues. J was trimmed by 0 bases and V by 1 base; bases with no gene match: 16. Germline V gene data show CDR1 as GTSNPN and CDR2 as SVGIG (reference sequence). CDR3 sequence reads: CAWSGVIAGTGGVFSGNTIYF. CDR3 in DNA: TGTGCCTGGAGTGGGGTGATTGCCGGGACAGGGGGCGTCTTCTCTGGAAACACCATATATTTT.